Listed below are T cell receptor beta chains from one sample, sequenced in a study of blood T cells in healthy people across ages. One entry per CDR3 protein results from TCRdb running MiXCR on the 5' RACE reads. The profile covers about 630,000 distinct CDR3 sequences, with over 20% appearing a single time and 3% to 4.5% taken by the ten largest. The sequenced sample consisted of blood. The receptors here all came from a man between 65 and 79 years old in good health. CDR3s include the opening cysteine and the closing phenylalanine or tryptophan. The D gene is left open where the match is weak. Not all rows give a size; the values are once, few, many and, for expanded clones, a class.

D gene	V gene	clone size	J gene	CDR3 protein	CDR3 DNA
-	TRBV3-1	few	TRBJ2-7	CASSQASVSSHEQYF	TGTGCCAGCAGCCAAGCTAGCGTAAGCTCCCACGAGCAGTACTTC
-	TRBV2	-	TRBJ2-5	CTSRAAKHETQYF	TGTACCAGCCGCGCGGCCAAGCATGAGACCCAGTACTTC
-	TRBV6-6	-	TRBJ1-1	CASTYFGGPEAFF	TGTGCCAGCACCTACTTCGGTGGTCCTGAAGCTTTCTTT
TRBD1	TRBV6-6	few	TRBJ2-7	CASRGTVYEQYF	TGTGCCAGCAGAGGGACAGTCTACGAGCAGTACTTC
TRBD1	TRBV20-1	few	TRBJ2-5	CSAPPGTGGREQYF	TGCAGTGCTCCGCCCGGGACAGGGGGCCGGGAGCAGTACTTC
-	TRBV29-1	-	TRBJ1-2	CSVESGANYGYTF	TGCAGCGTTGAGTCGGGGGCTAACTATGGCTACACCTTC
-	TRBV5-1	once	TRBJ1-1	CASRLSEGVNTEAFF	TGCGCCAGCAGACTGTCTGAGGGAGTGAACACTGAAGCTTTCTTT
-	TRBV2	-	TRBJ1-2	CASSGDTANYGYTF	TGTGCCAGCAGTGGGGACACCGCTAACTATGGCTACACCTTC
-	TRBV20-1	-	TRBJ2-3	CSATRRDHTDTQYF	TGCAGTGCCACCAGACGGGACCACACAGATACGCAGTATTTT
-	TRBV12-3/TRBV12-4	many	TRBJ1-4	CASSLGTGSEKLFF	TGTGCCAGCAGCCTCGGGACGGGGAGTGAAAAACTGTTTTTT
TRBD2	TRBV6-6	-	TRBJ2-1	CASSYRLAEVPKQFF	TGTGCCAGCAGTTACCGGCTAGCGGAGGTCCCCAAGCAGTTCTTC
TRBD1	TRBV3-1	-	TRBJ2-7	CASSQGRTGVHEQYF	TGTGCCAGCAGCCAAGGGAGGACAGGGGTCCACGAGCAGTACTTC
-	TRBV6-6	few	TRBJ1-1	CASSPLGPGEAFF	TGTGCCAGCAGCCCCCTGGGCCCAGGAGAAGCTTTCTTT
TRBD2	TRBV20-1	-	TRBJ2-7	CSAGASGSSHEQYF	TGCAGTGCTGGGGCTAGCGGGAGTTCCCACGAGCAGTACTTC
-	TRBV20-1	few	TRBJ2-4	CSAMLLAKNIQYF	TGCAGTGCTATGTTGCTAGCCAAAAACATTCAGTACTTC
-	TRBV20-1	-	TRBJ2-1	CSARDLTTYNEQFF	TGCAGTGCTAGAGATCTGACTACCTACAATGAGCAGTTCTTC
TRBD2	TRBV6-5	-	TRBJ2-7	CASSYSLAGGEQYF	TGTGCCAGCAGTTACTCGCTAGCGGGAGGCGAGCAGTACTTC
TRBD2	TRBV24-1	few	TRBJ2-3	CATTSGLAVDTQYF	TGTGCCACCACTTCGGGACTAGCGGTCGATACGCAGTATTTT
TRBD2	TRBV6-6	-	TRBJ2-3	CASTPRGGWADTQYF	TGTGCCAGCACCCCACGCGGGGGGTGGGCAGATACGCAGTATTTT
-	TRBV20-1	few	TRBJ2-7	CSVWTKSYEQYF	TGCAGTGTGTGGACAAAATCCTACGAGCAGTACTTC
TRBD2	TRBV20-1	-	TRBJ2-7	CSASGRGNEQYF	TGCAGTGCTAGCGGGAGGGGGAACGAGCAGTACTTC
-	TRBV29-1	few	TRBJ2-5	CSVETELRTQYF	TGCAGCGTTGAGACAGAGCTGCGGACCCAGTACTTC
-	TRBV30	-	TRBJ2-5	CAWTESRVALGETQYF	TGTGCCTGGACAGAGTCGCGCGTTGCCCTTGGGGAGACCCAGTACTTC
-	TRBV29-1	many	TRBJ2-5	CSGKRGGETQYF	TGCAGCGGAAAGAGGGGGGGAGAGACCCAGTACTTC
TRBD1	TRBV24-1	-	TRBJ1-1	CATSERTGGRAFF	TGTGCCACCAGTGAGCGGACAGGGGGTCGGGCTTTCTTT
TRBD2	TRBV7-9	-	TRBJ2-1	CASSMTSGSAPYNEQFF	TGTGCCAGCAGCATGACTAGCGGGTCTGCCCCCTACAATGAGCAGTTCTTC
-	TRBV5-1	-	TRBJ2-1	CASSPDYAYNEQFF	TGCGCCAGCAGCCCGGACTATGCCTACAATGAGCAGTTCTTC
-	TRBV5-1	-	TRBJ1-2	CASSSPVGTYGYTF	TGCGCCAGCAGCTCGCCAGTGGGGACCTATGGCTACACCTTC
-	TRBV5-1	few	TRBJ2-7	CASSFDGSPSYEQYF	TGCGCCAGCAGCTTCGACGGGTCCCCCTCCTACGAGCAGTACTTC
TRBD2	TRBV2	-	TRBJ2-3	CASSDALAGPTDTQYF	TGTGCCAGCAGCGATGCACTAGCGGGGCCCACAGATACGCAGTATTTT
TRBD1	TRBV2	few	TRBJ2-7	CASSEVQGAQEQYF	TGTGCCAGCAGTGAAGTTCAGGGGGCACAAGAGCAGTACTTC
TRBD2	TRBV20-1	many	TRBJ2-1	CSAPTSGRSSYNEQFF	TGCAGTGCTCCGACTAGCGGGAGGAGCTCCTACAATGAGCAGTTCTTC
-	TRBV19	-	TRBJ2-2	CASTLGAAALNTGELFF	TGTGCCAGTACGTTAGGGGCAGCCGCCTTAAACACCGGGGAGCTGTTTTTT
TRBD2	TRBV20-1	-	TRBJ2-5	CSAYVAGAVKTQYF	TGCAGTGCTTATGTAGCGGGAGCGGTTAAGACCCAGTACTTC
-	TRBV7-9	many	TRBJ2-7	CASSIRQGVYEQYF	TGTGCCAGCAGCATCCGACAAGGGGTATACGAGCAGTACTTC
-	TRBV7-4	-	TRBJ2-2	CASSYPGQGNTGELFF	TGTGCCAGCAGCTATCCAGGGCAGGGGAACACCGGGGAGCTGTTTTTT
TRBD2	TRBV29-1	few	TRBJ2-1	CSVALGGSLDEQFF	TGCAGCGTTGCCCTAGGCGGGAGCCTCGATGAGCAGTTCTTC
-	TRBV21-1	-	TRBJ2-2	CASAGGTGELFF	TGTGCCAGCGCAGGGGGCACCGGGGAGCTGTTTTTT
TRBD1	TRBV24-1	few	TRBJ2-2	CATSDMGTGGPTGELFF	TGTGCCACCAGTGATATGGGGACAGGGGGTCCCACCGGGGAGCTGTTTTTT
-	TRBV12-3/TRBV12-4	many	TRBJ1-3	CASSGSGHPSGNTIYF	TGTGCCAGCAGTGGCTCGGGACATCCTTCTGGAAACACCATATATTTT
-	TRBV7-2	many	TRBJ2-5	CASSPRAGRETQYF	TGTGCCAGCAGCCCGAGGGCAGGGAGGGAGACCCAGTACTTC
-	TRBV7-9	few	TRBJ2-1	CASSLSSTYNEQFF	TGTGCCAGCAGCTTATCTAGTACCTACAATGAGCAGTTCTTC
-	TRBV18	-	TRBJ2-3	CASSRGRPLTDTQYF	TGTGCCAGCTCTCGGGGACGGCCCCTCACAGATACGCAGTATTTT
-	TRBV3-1	few	TRBJ1-1	CASSQGQGFEAFF	TGTGCCAGCAGCCAAGGGCAGGGCTTTGAAGCTTTCTTT
-	TRBV7-9	-	TRBJ1-4	CASSSSGADEKLFF	TGTGCCAGCAGCTCCTCAGGGGCGGACGAAAAACTGTTTTTT
-	TRBV11-2	few	TRBJ2-2	CASSLSHVRAGELFF	TGTGCCAGCAGCTTATCCCATGTCCGGGCCGGGGAGCTGTTTTTT
-	TRBV29-1	-	TRBJ1-4	CSVTDRSGEKLFF	TGCAGCGTGACGGACAGAAGTGGAGAAAAACTGTTTTTT
TRBD2	TRBV28	few	TRBJ2-3	CASSDLIAGGADTQYF	TGTGCCAGCAGTGACCTAATAGCGGGAGGCGCAGATACGCAGTATTTT
-	TRBV5-1	many	TRBJ1-2	CASSLDNYGYTF	TGCGCCAGCAGCTTGGACAACTATGGCTACACCTTC